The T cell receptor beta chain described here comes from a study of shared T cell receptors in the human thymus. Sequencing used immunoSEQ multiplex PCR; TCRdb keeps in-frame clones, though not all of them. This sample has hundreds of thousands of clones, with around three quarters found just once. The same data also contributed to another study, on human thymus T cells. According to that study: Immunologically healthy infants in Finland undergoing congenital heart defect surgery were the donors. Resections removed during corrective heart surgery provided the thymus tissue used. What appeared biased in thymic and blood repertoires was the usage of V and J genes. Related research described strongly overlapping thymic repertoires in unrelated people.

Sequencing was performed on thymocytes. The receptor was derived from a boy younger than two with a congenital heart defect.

CDR3 in amino acids: CAISELDGTGYTF. The CDR3 DNA sequence: TGTGCCATCAGTGAGCTAGACGGCACAGGCTACACCTTC. The genes are TRBV10-3 and TRBJ1-2, with D unclear. The length of the CDR3 is 13 residues. CDR1 and CDR2 from the germline V gene are ENHRY and SYGVKD. The germline V and J ends were trimmed by 2 bases and 8 bases, with 12 bases remaining between them.